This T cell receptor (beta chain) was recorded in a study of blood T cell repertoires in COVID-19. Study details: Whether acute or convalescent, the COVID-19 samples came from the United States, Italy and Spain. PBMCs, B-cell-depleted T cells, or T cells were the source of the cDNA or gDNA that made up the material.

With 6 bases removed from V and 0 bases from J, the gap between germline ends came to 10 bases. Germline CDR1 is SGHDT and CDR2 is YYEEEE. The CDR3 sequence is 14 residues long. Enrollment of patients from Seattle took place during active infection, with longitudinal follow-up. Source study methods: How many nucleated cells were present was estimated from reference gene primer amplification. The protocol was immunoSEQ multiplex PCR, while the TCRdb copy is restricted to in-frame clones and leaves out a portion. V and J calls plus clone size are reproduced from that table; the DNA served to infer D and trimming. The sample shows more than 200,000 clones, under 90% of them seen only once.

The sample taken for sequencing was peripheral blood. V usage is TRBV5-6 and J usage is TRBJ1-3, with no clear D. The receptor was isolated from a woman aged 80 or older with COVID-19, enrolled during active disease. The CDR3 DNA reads TGTGCCAGCATGGGCAGCCTCTCTGGAAACACCATATATTTT. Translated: CASMGSLSGNTIYF.